Listed below are T cell receptor beta chains from one sample, sequenced in a study of identical twins. TCRdb re-derived calls from the 5' RACE reads in MiXCR, one entry per CDR3 protein. This sample has some 1,600,000 distinct CDR3 sequences, with around a third found just once. Sequencing was done on a sample of cord blood. The receptors stem from a newborn girl in good health. Both conserved end residues are part of each CDR3. A D gene is named only where the DNA matches it firmly. The size field is filled for only some rows; it gives once, few, many or a size class.

>few|13|TRBV12-3/TRBV12-4|TRBJ2-7|TRBD2
TGTGCCAGCAGCGTGGGAGGGTCCCACGAGCAGTACTTC
CASSVGGSHEQYF
>NA|15|TRBV4-2|TRBJ2-7|NA
TGTGCCAGCAGCCCCCGGGACTCGTCCTACAATGAGCAGTACTTC
CASSPRDSSYNEQYF
>NA|14|TRBV20-1|TRBJ2-1|TRBD2
TGCAGTGCTCCGGGACTACACTCCTACAATGAGCAGTTCTTC
CSAPGLHSYNEQFF
>NA|15|TRBV12-3/TRBV12-4|TRBJ1-1|NA
TGTGCCAGCAGTTTATATGAGACAGCGAACACTGAAGCTTTCTTT
CASSLYETANTEAFF
>NA|19|TRBV4-2|TRBJ2-7|TRBD2
TGTGCCAGCAGCCAAAGCGTCCCGGGACTAGCGGGAGGTCTCTACGAGCAGTACTTC
CASSQSVPGLAGGLYEQYF
>many|11|TRBV28|TRBJ2-1|NA
TGTGCCTCCCTCGCTAGCAATGAGCAGTTCTTC
CASLASNEQFF
>NA|13|TRBV27|TRBJ2-6|NA
TGTGCCAGCGGTGACTCAGGGGCCAACGTCCTGACTTTC
CASGDSGANVLTF
>many|16|TRBV29-1|TRBJ2-6|NA
TGCAGCGTTGACCAGGGTAAAGACTCTGGGGCCAACGTCCTGACTTTC
CSVDQGKDSGANVLTF
>NA|13|TRBV5-1|TRBJ1-1|NA
TGCGCCAGCAGCCCGACAAAAGACACTGAAGCTTTCTTT
CASSPTKDTEAFF
>NA|14|TRBV5-4|TRBJ2-7|TRBD2
TGTGCCAGCAGCTTGGAGGGCGGGAGCAATGAGCAGTACTTC
CASSLEGGSNEQYF
>NA|14|TRBV20-1|TRBJ2-1|NA
TGCAGTGCTAAGACAGGAATTTCCTACAATGAGCAGTTCTTC
CSAKTGISYNEQFF
>NA|18|TRBV27|TRBJ2-6|NA
TGTGCCAGCACCCATTGGTGGGGGCAAAGCTCTGGGGCCAACGTCCTGACTTTC
CASTHWWGQSSGANVLTF
>few|16|TRBV20-1|TRBJ1-5|NA
TGCAGTGCCCTCTACCAGGACAGATATAGCAATCAGCCCCAGCATTTT
CSALYQDRYSNQPQHF
>many|16|TRBV4-2|TRBJ1-2|NA
TGTGCCAGCAGCCAAGATCGGGGAGGGGACCTCTATGGCTACACCTTC
CASSQDRGGDLYGYTF
>few|15|TRBV11-2|TRBJ1-2|TRBD1
TGTGCCAGCAGCTTATTGGTCGACAGGGCCTATGGCTACACCTTC
CASSLLVDRAYGYTF
>few|16|TRBV29-1|TRBJ2-5|TRBD1
TGCAGCGTTGTCGGTCCCCGGGACAGGGGGCGGGAGACCCAGTACTTC
CSVVGPRDRGRETQYF
>NA|15|TRBV6-1|TRBJ2-3|TRBD2
TGTGCCAGCAGTGCTAGCGGGGGGGCGATAGATACGCAGTATTTT
CASSASGGAIDTQYF
>few|17|TRBV12-3/TRBV12-4|TRBJ2-1|NA
TGTGCCAGCAGTTTAGCCGGTCAGCTCCTCTCCTACAATGAGCAGTTCTTC
CASSLAGQLLSYNEQFF
>few|18|TRBV6-4|TRBJ2-1|TRBD1
TGTGCCAGCAGCCCCACTCAAGCCGGCAGGGGGATTTACAATGAGCAGTTCTTC
CASSPTQAGRGIYNEQFF
>NA|13|TRBV24-1|TRBJ2-2|NA
TGTGCCACCAGTGACTTGTTGGACGGGGAGCTGTTTTTT
CATSDLLDGELFF
>NA|9|TRBV2|TRBJ2-1|NA
TGTGCCACCTCAATAGAGCAGTTCTTC
CATSIEQFF
>NA|21|TRBV10-3|TRBJ1-6|NA
TGTGCCATCAGTCTTTTTGCGTGGGGGACCGGACGACCTTCCTATAATTCACCCCTCCACTTT
CAISLFAWGTGRPSYNSPLHF
>NA|13|TRBV20-1|TRBJ2-7|TRBD2
TGCAGTGCTAGAGGGCGGGAGTACAACGAGCAGTACTTC
CSARGREYNEQYF
>NA|13|TRBV6-5|TRBJ2-1|TRBD1
TGTGCCGAAAAGGGGGCGCCGCGGAATGAGCAGTTCTTC
CAEKGAPRNEQFF
>NA|11|TRBV28|TRBJ2-3|TRBD2
TGTGCCAGCCTAGCGGCAGATACGCAGTATTTT
CASLAADTQYF